The 17 T cell receptor beta chains below come from one sample, sequenced in a study of T cell responses to AZD1222 COVID-19 vaccine. The protocol was immunoSEQ multiplex PCR, while the TCRdb copy is restricted to in-frame clones and leaves out a portion. This table holds roughly 180,000 clones, 87% found once. Sample: peripheral blood, taken on day 0 of AZD1222 vaccination. These receptors were taken from an adult in good health.

The chain couples TRBV11-3 to TRBJ2-4; D ambiguous. The germline gives CDR1 SGHNT, CDR2 YENEEA. CDR3 length: 15 amino acids. Trimming left V 4 bases short and J 2 bases short, with 12 bases between. The CDR3 loop reads CASSSGRTPKNIQYF. CDR3 coding DNA: TGTGCCAGCAGCTCCGGGCGGACGCCCAAAAACATTCAGTACTTC.

The chain has TRBV7-2 and TRBJ2-3, with 15 bases that match TRBD2. The CDR3 is 17 residues long. V trimming: 3 bases; J trimming: 3 bases; junction bases outside the gene matches: 4. Germline CDR1 SGHTA, CDR2 FQGNSA. The CDR3 DNA is TGTGCCAGCAGCTTGGGGACTAGCGGGAGGCGTACAGATACGCAGTATTTT. As protein: CASSLGTSGRRTDTQYF.

The CDR3 spells CASSYGQAEYNEQFF. DNA of the CDR3: TGTGCCAGCAGCTATGGACAGGCCGAATACAATGAGCAGTTCTTC. This chain connects TRBV11-2 to TRBJ2-1; 7 nucleotides agree with TRBD1. The CDR3 has 15 amino acids. V was pared by 4 bases and J by 4 bases, with 7 bases of the junction left unmatched. Germline V gene data show CDR1 as SGHAT and CDR2 as FQNNGV.

The V and J genes are TRBV6-6 and TRBJ1-1; D ambiguous. Deletions cut 5 bases from V and 1 base from J, with 20 bases between. In germline, CDR1 is MNHNY, CDR2 SVGAGI (reference sequence). This CDR3 is built from 17 residues. The CDR3 sequence is CASSPQPPYSSNTEAFF. In DNA, the CDR3 is TGTGCCAGCAGTCCCCAACCCCCGTACTCTTCGAACACTGAAGCTTTCTTT.

The DNA of the CDR3 is TGTGCCAGCAGCTCCCGTGGAGGGCTGACGGAAAAACTGTTTTTT. It is translated as CASSSRGGLTEKLFF. V usage is TRBV9 and J usage is TRBJ1-4, with D hard to call. Trimming removed 4 bases at V and 8 bases at J, with 18 bases between. This CDR3 is 15 amino acids long. Germline V lookup: CDR1 SGDLS, CDR2 YYNGEE.

The chain combines TRBV7-3 with TRBJ2-2; D is unresolved. This CDR3 has 12 amino acids. Trimming pared 8 bases from V and 3 bases from J, leaving 7 bases between. Germline V gene lookup returns CDR1 SGHTA and CDR2 FQGTGA. The CDR3 DNA is TGTGCCAGCCAAACATACACCGGGGAGCTGTTTTTT. Translating gives CASQTYTGELFF.

This clone showed up just a few times. This chain uses TRBV9 with TRBJ2-7; the match to TRBD2 covers 9 bases. V lost 0 bases to trimming and J lost 3 bases; unmatched junction nucleotides: 4. CDR1 is SGDLS, CDR2 YYNGEE, per germline. This CDR3 has 15 residues. The CDR3: CASSVGGLAIYEQYF. DNA of the CDR3: TGTGCCAGCAGCGTAGGCGGACTAGCGATCTACGAGCAGTACTTC.

The CDR3 is CASSLLAGTGELFF. The CDR3 bases are TGTGCCAGCAGTCTTCTAGCGGGCACCGGGGAGCTGTTTTTT. The chain recombines TRBV28 with TRBJ2-2; 8 bases agree with TRBD2. Germline CDR1 reads MDHEN; CDR2 reads SYDVKM. V was clipped by 5 bases and J by 4 bases; unmatched bases: 3. The CDR3 is 14 amino acids.

This clone was detected once. V and J are TRBV3-1 (or the pseudogene TRBV3-2) and TRBJ2-7; D call uncertain. The CDR3 spans 14 residues. Germline CDR1 LGHDT, CDR2 YNNKEL (reference sequence). V gave up 3 bases and J gave up 6 bases, with 15 bases separating them. The CDR3, as DNA: TGTGCCAGCAGCCAGGTGGGCAGGAGTCCCGAGCAGTACTTC. Its protein is CASSQVGRSPEQYF.

The chain couples TRBV20-1 to TRBJ2-7; D not resolved. Trimming took 6 bases from V and 5 from J, leaving 8 bases between them. The germline CDR1 and CDR2 sequences are DFQATT and SNEGSKA (reference sequence). This CDR3 spans 10 amino acids. Here the CDR3 reads CSARLDEQYF. The CDR3 DNA sequence: TGCAGTGCCAGACTGGACGAGCAGTACTTC.

The gene calls are TRBV7-9 and TRBJ1-1; D might be TRBD1 (6 bases). This CDR3 is built from 16 residues. Trimming left V 2 bases short and J 2 bases short, with 15 bases between. Germline CDR1 and CDR2: SEHNR and FQNEAQ (reference sequence). The CDR3 region is CASSLPQGQFNTEAFF. CDR3 coding DNA: TGTGCCAGCAGCTTACCCCAAGGACAGTTTAACACTGAAGCTTTCTTT.

J is TRBJ1-1 and V is TRBV12-5, with 8 bases identical to TRBD1. Germline assignment: CDR1 LGHNT and CDR2 FRNRAP. CDR3 length equals 12 residues. Trimming removed 3 bases from V and 11 bases from J; junction bases left unmatched: 5. CDR3 sequence: CASGLGQGRAFF. As DNA, the CDR3 is TGTGCTAGTGGTTTAGGACAGGGACGCGCTTTCTTT.

The chain is built from TRBV5-1 and TRBJ2-3, with D possibly matching TRBD1 (5 bases). V was pared by 2 bases and J by 5 bases, with 6 bases between. Germline V gene sequence: CDR1 SGHRS, CDR2 YFSETQ. The CDR3 has 12 amino acids. In DNA, the CDR3 is TGCGCCAGCAGCTTTCAGGGAGATACGCAGTATTTT. It is translated as CASSFQGDTQYF.

The chain has TRBV30 and TRBJ2-3; 9 bases are shared with TRBD2. Trimming cost V 7 bases and J 2 bases; bases outside gene matches: 10. In germline, CDR1 is GTSNPN, CDR2 SVGIG (reference sequence). The CDR3 extends over 15 amino acids. CDR3 loop: CASDAGGLNTDTQYF. CDR3 coding DNA: TGTGCCTCTGACGCGGGGGGGCTTAACACAGATACGCAGTATTTT. The full variable domain, its missing parts supplied by reference TRBV30 and TRBJ2-3, is SQTIHQWPATLVQPVGSPLSLECTVEGTSNPNLYWYRQAAGRGLQLLFYSVGIGQISSEVPQNLSASRPQDRQFILSSKKLLLSDSGFYLCASDAGGLNTDTQYFGPGTRLTVL.

This clone was recorded a few times. The chain employs TRBV7-9 and TRBJ1-1, with D possibly being TRBD1 (5 bases). There are 13 residues in the CDR3. Germline assignment: CDR1 SEHNR and CDR2 FQNEAQ (reference sequence). V was pared by 6 bases and J by 5 bases, with 13 bases between. CDR3 nucleotide sequence: TGTGCCAGCAGTTCAGACAGAGGGACTGAAGCTTTCTTT. Translation gives CASSSDRGTEAFF.

The chain recombines TRBV19 with TRBJ2-7; TRBD2 might be the D (6 bases). V was trimmed by 4 bases and J by 3 bases, leaving 13 bases between them. Germline V gene data show CDR1 as LNHDA and CDR2 as SQIVND (reference sequence). The CDR3 has 14 amino acids. CDR3 bases: TGTGCCAGTAGTAGAGAGACTAGGGGCTACGAGCAGTACTTC. It codes for CASSRETRGYEQYF.

The chain carries TRBV28 and TRBJ1-2; the D is unclear. Germline values: CDR1 MDHEN, CDR2 SYDVKM. V shed 6 bases and J shed 3 bases, with 17 bases lying between them. CDR3 length equals 15 residues. The CDR3 here is CASRVRRSNHYGYTF. The CDR3 bases are TGTGCCAGCAGGGTGCGGAGATCAAACCACTATGGCTACACCTTC.